The T cell receptor beta chain under discussion was sequenced for a study of CD8 T cells in Susac syndrome. Study as a whole: Among the Susac syndrome patients who underwent sequencing, more than 5 had clinically active disease, while roughly 8 of them were in remission.

The CDR3 is 11 amino acids. Germline CDR1 reads GTSNPN; CDR2 reads SVGIG (reference sequence). Trimming stripped 2 bases from V and 8 bases from J, with 6 bases between. RNA, at about 0.45 to 1 ug, was reverse transcribed with random hexamers. Each CDR3 protein gets one entry after TCRdb re-called the immunoSEQ multiplex PCR reads with MiXCR. Here the sample spans roughly 150,000 distinct CDR3 sequences, around 93% being singletons. Study results and limitations: In total CD8+ repertoires, roughly 16 Susac-specific public clones were detected, and CD8+ TEMRA repertoires contained four to six.

Turning to this clonotype: Its antigen is as yet unknown.

The receptor was isolated from a human donor with Susac syndrome. The specimen sequenced was CD8+ T cells from PBMCs. V and J are TRBV30 and TRBJ1-4, with D unresolved. CDR3 loop: CAWSNAEKLFF. CDR3 nucleotides: TGTGCCTGGAGTAACGCGGAAAAACTGTTTTTT.